The subject of this entry is one TCR beta chain. The sample originates from a study of cytomegalovirus exposure and HLA in healthy donors. Primers for the PCR totalled 60 Vbeta and 13 Jbeta. The data were produced by immunoSEQ multiplex PCR, yet TCRdb's version contains in-frame clones alone and is incomplete. The sample carries 100,000 or so clones, roughly 71% recorded once. This receptor was taken from a man between 35 and 55 years old in good health and CMV-seropositive. Sequenced sample: PBMCs.

Here the CDR3 reads CASSQGRTDYEQYF. The CDR3 DNA reads as TGCGCCAGCAGCCAAGGGCGGACAGACTACGAGCAGTACTTC. The V gene is TRBV4-3, the J gene TRBJ2-7, with a weak D call TRBD1 (6 bases). The CDR3 has 14 amino acids. Germline V gene data show CDR1 as LGHNA and CDR2 as YSLEER. V was clipped by 1 base and J by 3 bases, with 10 bases between them.